This record concerns one T cell receptor (beta chain) sequence. Its antigen is as yet unknown. The V end was cut by 2 bases, the J end by 6 bases, with 5 bases between. From germline, CDR1 is LGHNT and CDR2 FRNRAP. The CDR3 spans 12 residues. The protocol was immunoSEQ multiplex PCR, while the TCRdb copy is restricted to in-frame clones and leaves out a portion. The sample lists around 53,000 clones, roughly 90% occurring once. Regarding time point: week 11, during vaccination. The investigators gave 300 ug of mutant IDH1 20-mer peptide in each vaccine dose, together with topical imiquimod. The study enrolled donors with new WHO grade 3 or 4 IDH1-mutant, ATRX-lost astrocytomas. These data originate in a study of a mutant IDH1 vaccine in newly diagnosed glioma. General study points: Top peripheral T cell clonotype shifts appeared unrelated to pseudoprogression.

The sequence was obtained from a man in his forties or fifties with glioma. The V gene is TRBV12-5, the J gene TRBJ2-1, with D hard to call. Sequenced material: PBMCs, taken from a glioma patient whose treatment included an IDH1 peptide vaccine. The DNA for the CDR3 is TGTGCTAGTGGTTTGTCACCCAATGAGCAGTTCTTC. It codes for CASGLSPNEQFF.